A selection of T cell receptor beta chains follows, all from one sample in a study of blood T cells in healthy people across ages. TCRdb used MiXCR to reprocess the 5' RACE reads, holding one entry per CDR3 protein. This sample has hundreds of thousands of distinct CDR3 sequences, with about a quarter found just once. These data also featured in a second study, about T cells of mothers and their children.

The sample was blood. All receptors derive from a boy aged 5-17 years in good health. Both conserved end residues are part of each CDR3. The D gene is left open where the match is weak. Only some rows state a clone size, as once, few, many or a class for expanded clones.

clone size: -; D gene: -; J gene: TRBJ2-5; V gene: TRBV29-1; CDR3 DNA: TGCATCCGGAAAAGGGGTAGACAGCTCGTGGGAGAGACCCAGTACTTC; CDR3 protein: CIRKRGRQLVGETQYF
clone size: -; D gene: TRBD2; J gene: TRBJ2-4; V gene: TRBV7-9; CDR3 DNA: TGTGCCAGCGTTCCGAGGGTGGCGGGGGATACCAAGAACATTCAGTACTTC; CDR3 protein: CASVPRVAGDTKNIQYF
clone size: -; D gene: TRBD2; J gene: TRBJ2-1; V gene: TRBV29-1; CDR3 DNA: TGCAGCGTTGGAGCGGGGGGGCCGGGCAATGAGCAGTTCTTC; CDR3 protein: CSVGAGGPGNEQFF
clone size: -; D gene: TRBD2; J gene: TRBJ2-5; V gene: TRBV28; CDR3 DNA: TGTGCCAGCAGTTTCAGCGGGGGGGCCCACCAAGAGACCCAGTACTTC; CDR3 protein: CASSFSGGAHQETQYF
clone size: few; D gene: -; J gene: TRBJ1-1; V gene: TRBV4-2; CDR3 DNA: TGTGCCAGCAGCCAAGCGTTTGGGGTGAACACTGAAGCTTTCTTT; CDR3 protein: CASSQAFGVNTEAFF
clone size: -; D gene: -; J gene: TRBJ2-2; V gene: TRBV29-1; CDR3 DNA: TGCAGCGTCGACACCGGGACAATTGCCGGGGAGCTGTTTTTT; CDR3 protein: CSVDTGTIAGELFF
clone size: few; D gene: -; J gene: TRBJ2-1; V gene: TRBV7-6; CDR3 DNA: TGTGCCAGCAGCCCCCTGGAGGTACATGAGCAGTTCTTC; CDR3 protein: CASSPLEVHEQFF
clone size: few; D gene: TRBD1; J gene: TRBJ1-1; V gene: TRBV12-3/TRBV12-4; CDR3 DNA: TGTGCCAGCAGTCTCCACAGGGGGGTCGAAACTGAAGCTTTCTTT; CDR3 protein: CASSLHRGVETEAFF
clone size: few; D gene: -; J gene: TRBJ1-6; V gene: TRBV25-1; CDR3 DNA: TGTGCCAGCAGGGGAACGGGACACAAGGATTCACCCCTCCACTTT; CDR3 protein: CASRGTGHKDSPLHF
clone size: once; D gene: TRBD1; J gene: TRBJ2-7; V gene: TRBV6-2/TRBV6-3; CDR3 DNA: TGTGCCAGCAGTCCAGGGGGCTGGAGCTCCTACGAGCAGTACTTC; CDR3 protein: CASSPGGWSSYEQYF
clone size: -; D gene: TRBD1; J gene: TRBJ1-2; V gene: TRBV7-6; CDR3 DNA: TGTGCCAGCAGCGAGGGGACAGGTGGTGACTATGGCTACACCTTC; CDR3 protein: CASSEGTGGDYGYTF
clone size: few; D gene: -; J gene: TRBJ2-7; V gene: TRBV29-1; CDR3 DNA: TGCAGCGTGGTACTCTACGAGCAGTACTTC; CDR3 protein: CSVVLYEQYF
clone size: few; D gene: -; J gene: TRBJ2-2; V gene: TRBV7-2; CDR3 DNA: TGTGCCAGCAGCTTAGGGACGAACACCGGGGAGCTGTTTTTT; CDR3 protein: CASSLGTNTGELFF
clone size: -; D gene: -; J gene: TRBJ1-4; V gene: TRBV9; CDR3 DNA: TGTGCCAGCAGCTCGGGAGGCACAGGGCCTAATGAAAAACTGTTTTTT; CDR3 protein: CASSSGGTGPNEKLFF
clone size: many; D gene: TRBD1; J gene: TRBJ1-4; V gene: TRBV4-1; CDR3 DNA: TGCGCCAGCAGCCAAGGGTATACAGGGGGGGAAAAACTGTTTTTT; CDR3 protein: CASSQGYTGGEKLFF
clone size: few; D gene: -; J gene: TRBJ2-1; V gene: TRBV3-1; CDR3 DNA: TGTGCCAGCAGCCAGGCCTCTTTGAGCAATGAGCAGTTCTTC; CDR3 protein: CASSQASLSNEQFF
clone size: -; D gene: TRBD1; J gene: TRBJ1-6; V gene: TRBV18; CDR3 DNA: TGTGCCAGCGCACAACCGGGACAGGCTTCTAATTCACCCCTCCACTTT; CDR3 protein: CASAQPGQASNSPLHF
clone size: -; D gene: -; J gene: TRBJ2-4; V gene: TRBV7-8; CDR3 DNA: TGTGCCAGCAGCCCACTAGTGGTCAAAAACATTCAGTACTTC; CDR3 protein: CASSPLVVKNIQYF
clone size: -; D gene: TRBD2; J gene: TRBJ2-5; V gene: TRBV7-2; CDR3 DNA: TGTGCCAGCACCTTCCCCAGCGGGGGTGGGGAGACCCAGTACTTC; CDR3 protein: CASTFPSGGGETQYF
clone size: few; D gene: -; J gene: TRBJ1-5; V gene: TRBV12-3/TRBV12-4; CDR3 DNA: TGTGCCAGCAGTTTAACTATGGGCGGCAATCAGCCCCAGCATTTT; CDR3 protein: CASSLTMGGNQPQHF
clone size: few; D gene: -; J gene: TRBJ2-3; V gene: TRBV6-5; CDR3 DNA: TGTGCCAGCAAGGCGACTGAAGATACGCAGTATTTT; CDR3 protein: CASKATEDTQYF
clone size: few; D gene: TRBD2; J gene: TRBJ2-1; V gene: TRBV7-9; CDR3 DNA: TGTGCCAGCAGCCCCGGGACTAGCGGAAGGAGCTCCTACAATGAGCAGTTCTTC; CDR3 protein: CASSPGTSGRSSYNEQFF
clone size: few; D gene: TRBD2; J gene: TRBJ2-1; V gene: TRBV9; CDR3 DNA: TGTGCCAGCAGCGAGGCTAGCGGGGGGGCCCATGAGCAGTTCTTC; CDR3 protein: CASSEASGGAHEQFF
clone size: few; D gene: TRBD2; J gene: TRBJ2-7; V gene: TRBV6-5; CDR3 DNA: TGTGCCAGCAGCCGGACTAGCGGTTACGAGCAGTACTTC; CDR3 protein: CASSRTSGYEQYF
clone size: -; D gene: -; J gene: TRBJ1-6; V gene: TRBV12-3/TRBV12-4; CDR3 DNA: TGTGCCAGCAGTTTAGTAGCCGATTCACCCCTCCACTTT; CDR3 protein: CASSLVADSPLHF
clone size: many; D gene: -; J gene: TRBJ2-7; V gene: TRBV20-1; CDR3 DNA: TGCAGTGCTAGGGCCCTTAACTACGAGCAGTACTTC; CDR3 protein: CSARALNYEQYF
clone size: -; D gene: -; J gene: TRBJ2-5; V gene: TRBV13; CDR3 DNA: TGTGCCAGCAGTACCCGACAGGGACTGTACCAAGAGACCCAGTACTTC; CDR3 protein: CASSTRQGLYQETQYF
clone size: few; D gene: -; J gene: TRBJ1-2; V gene: TRBV6-2/TRBV6-3; CDR3 DNA: TGTGCCAGCAGTACCGGTGGAGGGGTGTATGGCTACACCTTC; CDR3 protein: CASSTGGGVYGYTF
clone size: -; D gene: -; J gene: TRBJ1-1; V gene: TRBV7-2; CDR3 DNA: TGTGCCAGCAGCTTCTCAGGGAACTCTGAAGCTTTCTTT; CDR3 protein: CASSFSGNSEAFF
clone size: -; D gene: -; J gene: TRBJ2-1; V gene: TRBV20-1; CDR3 DNA: TGCAGTGCTAGCAGACTGCCCAGCTCCTACAATGAGCAGTTCTTC; CDR3 protein: CSASRLPSSYNEQFF
clone size: -; D gene: -; J gene: TRBJ2-7; V gene: TRBV5-1; CDR3 DNA: TGCGCCAGCAGCTTGGTTTCAGGCAGAATTCCCAACGAGCAGTACTTC; CDR3 protein: CASSLVSGRIPNEQYF
clone size: few; D gene: -; J gene: TRBJ2-5; V gene: TRBV6-6; CDR3 DNA: TGTGCCAGCAGTTACGGTTGGGGGGCGGCCCAAGAGACCCAGTACTTC; CDR3 protein: CASSYGWGAAQETQYF
clone size: few; D gene: TRBD2; J gene: TRBJ2-5; V gene: TRBV20-1; CDR3 DNA: TGCAGTGCTAGACGGGGGGGTGTCCAAGAGACCCAGTACTTC; CDR3 protein: CSARRGGVQETQYF
clone size: -; D gene: -; J gene: TRBJ2-5; V gene: TRBV11-2; CDR3 DNA: TGTGCCAGCAGCTGGCGGAGAGGACCTCAAGAGACCCAGTACTTC; CDR3 protein: CASSWRRGPQETQYF
clone size: -; D gene: TRBD1; J gene: TRBJ2-1; V gene: TRBV7-9; CDR3 DNA: TGTGCCAGCAGCCCCAGGACAGGGAATAATGAGCAGTTCTTC; CDR3 protein: CASSPRTGNNEQFF
clone size: -; D gene: -; J gene: TRBJ2-5; V gene: TRBV7-6; CDR3 DNA: TGTGCCAGCAGCTGGGGCGGGCCGGAGGAGACCCAGTACTTC; CDR3 protein: CASSWGGPEETQYF
clone size: few; D gene: TRBD2; J gene: TRBJ2-5; V gene: TRBV20-1; CDR3 DNA: TGCAGTGCTAGGGCTAGCGGGGGGTTGGAGACCCAGTACTTC; CDR3 protein: CSARASGGLETQYF